These 19 T cell receptor beta chains came from one sample sequenced in a study of blood T cell repertoires in COVID-19. Using immunoSEQ multiplex PCR, the repertoire was profiled, and TCRdb retains in-frame clones only, with some absent. Altogether hundreds of thousands of clones are present, about four fifths being singletons, with the ten largest covering 6.5% to 9.5%. The sample comprised peripheral blood. These receptors were obtained from an elderly woman with COVID-19, enrolled during active disease.

The chain carries TRBV6-2 or TRBV6-3 and TRBJ1-1; possibly TRBD1 for D (5 bases). The CDR3 is made up of 14 amino acids. In germline, CDR1 is MNHEY, CDR2 SVGEGT. Deletions cut 4 bases from V and 8 bases from J, with 17 bases between. The CDR3 is CASSFHAGRGEAFF. The CDR3 DNA sequence: TGTGCCAGCAGTTTCCACGCTGGACGGGGGGAAGCTTTCTTT.

The V and J genes are TRBV4-3 and TRBJ2-2, with D tentatively TRBD1 (5 bases). The V end lost 0 bases, the J end lost 5 bases, and 10 bases lay between the germline ends. The CDR3 covers 15 residues. Germline loops: CDR1 LGHNA, CDR2 YSLEER. DNA of the CDR3: TGCGCCAGCAGCCAAGACAGGGTCGCAACCGGGGAGCTGTTTTTT. This encodes CASSQDRVATGELFF.

The chain joins TRBV19 to TRBJ2-3, with 9 bases that match TRBD2. V lost 7 bases and J lost 4; bases outside the gene matches: 12. CDR1 is LNHDA and CDR2 is SQIVND in the germline V gene (reference sequence). The CDR3 is 16 amino acids. The CDR3 DNA reads TGTGCCAGTAAAGGAGCGGGGGGTCCGGCCTCAGATACGCAGTATTTT. It specifies CASKGAGGPASDTQYF.

This clone was counted a few times. CDR3 nucleotides: TGTGCCAGCAGTGCCTACAGGGACACTGAAGCTTTCTTT. This sequence encodes CASSAYRDTEAFF. The genes are TRBV6-4 and TRBJ1-1, with D possibly TRBD1 on 6 matching bases. The CDR3 runs 13 residues. Germline V lookup: CDR1 MRHNA, CDR2 SNTAGT. Trimming pared 4 bases from V and 3 bases from J, leaving 9 bases between.

The V gene is TRBV24-1, the J gene TRBJ2-1; D remains ambiguous. This CDR3 is 14 amino acids long. The V gene's germline CDR1 is KGHDR and CDR2 SFDVKD. The V end lost 6 bases, the J end lost 1 base, and 9 bases lay between the germline ends. This CDR3 is CATSPGGSYNEQFF. DNA for the CDR3: TGTGCCACCAGTCCGGGTGGGTCCTACAATGAGCAGTTCTTC.

This sequence joins TRBV4-1 and TRBJ2-3; TRBD1 might be the D (5 bases). This CDR3 region has 17 residues. CDR1 and CDR2 (germline): MGHRA, YSYEKL. Trimming took off 0 bases at V and 1 base at J, with 14 bases between the two ends. The CDR3 nucleotides are TGCGCCAGCAGCCAAGAGACTGGCGCAGGGCGCACAGATACGCAGTATTTT. It translates to CASSQETGAGRTDTQYF.

For the CDR3, the DNA is TGCGCCAGCAGCCAACCTCCGGGGAGTACGGGAGAGACCCAGTACTTC. Protein product: CASSQPPGSTGETQYF. The chain employs TRBV4-1 and TRBJ2-5; D may be TRBD2 (5 bases). This CDR3 comprises 16 residues. The germline V gene has CDR1 MGHRA and CDR2 YSYEKL. V was pared by 2 bases and J by 4 bases, with 17 bases between.

The J gene is TRBJ2-1, the V gene TRBV3-1 (or the pseudogene TRBV3-2), with D unresolved. Germline assignment: CDR1 LGHDT and CDR2 YNNKEL (reference sequence). With 1 base removed from V and 9 bases from J, the gap between germline ends came to 4 bases. The length of the CDR3 is 11 residues. CDR3 protein: CASSQALEQFF. CDR3 nucleotides: TGTGCCAGCAGCCAAGCCCTTGAGCAGTTCTTC.

The chain is built from TRBV6-4 and TRBJ1-1; D is unclear. Germline V CDR1 and CDR2: MRHNA, SNTAGT. This CDR3 has 13 residues. The V end was cut by 4 bases, the J end by 1 base, with 7 bases between. In DNA form, the CDR3 reads TGTGCCAGCAGTGTTGCAGGGAACACTGAAGCTTTCTTT. As protein: CASSVAGNTEAFF.

This sequence joins TRBV4-3 and TRBJ2-3; 9 bases match TRBD2. The CDR3 is 15 amino acids. V dropped 0 bases and J dropped 5; count of bases not matched to a gene: 3. Germline CDR1 LGHNA, CDR2 YSLEER. CDR3 DNA: TGCGCCAGCAGCCAAGAGGGAGCGGGAGGAGATACGCAGTATTTT. It specifies CASSQEGAGGDTQYF.

The rearrangement uses TRBV5-4 and TRBJ1-3, with 7 bases matching TRBD1. The CDR3 runs to 15 residues. After removal of 4 bases from V and 4 bases from J, the junction contained 8 bases not matched to a gene. From germline, CDR1 is SGHNT and CDR2 YYREEE (reference sequence). The CDR3 protein is CASSVVPGQGNTIYF. The DNA of the CDR3 is TGTGCCAGCAGCGTAGTACCGGGACAGGGAAACACCATATATTTT. Variable domain in full (rest from reference TRBV5-4 and TRBJ1-3): ETGVTQSPTHLIKTRGQQVTLRCSSQSGHNTVSWYQQALGQGPQFIFQYYREEENGRGNFPPRFSGLQFPNYSSELNVNALELDDSALYLCASSVVPGQGNTIYFGEGSWLTVV.

V is TRBV20-1 and J is TRBJ1-1; 7 bases match TRBD1. V lost 7 bases, J lost 10 bases, and 9 bases stayed unmatched. The germline V gene has CDR1 DFQATT and CDR2 SNEGSKA (reference sequence). CDR3 length: 11 amino acids. The DNA for the CDR3 is TGCAGTGTCCGGACAGGCGGTGGAGCTTTCTTT. Its protein product is CSVRTGGGAFF.

The rearrangement uses TRBV20-1 and TRBJ2-3; D call uncertain. The germline gives CDR1 DFQATT, CDR2 SNEGSKA (reference sequence). The CDR3 has 12 residues. Trimming stripped 3 bases from V and 4 bases from J, with 8 bases between. The CDR3 protein is CSASWQADTQYF. Here the CDR3 DNA reads TGCAGTGCTAGTTGGCAGGCAGATACGCAGTATTTT.

DNA of the CDR3: TGCGCCAGCAGCCAAGGTTGGCGGCCCTCCTACAATGAGCAGTTCTTC. Its protein product is CASSQGWRPSYNEQFF. The rearrangement uses TRBV4-1 and TRBJ2-1; D is uncertain. The CDR3 runs 16 residues. The germline V and J ends were trimmed by 1 base and 0 bases, with 10 bases remaining between them. Germline V gene lookup returns CDR1 MGHRA and CDR2 YSYEKL.

A few counts support this clone. This chain joins TRBV6-1 and TRBJ2-1, with TRBD2 matching over 8 bases. The ends lost 2 bases at V and 13 bases at J; junction bases unmatched: 19. CDR1 MNHNS and CDR2 SASEGT come from the germline V gene. This CDR3 spans 17 amino acids. The DNA for the CDR3 is TGTGCCAGCAGTGAAAGAAATCGGGGGGGGCAAACTCAGGAACAGTTCTTC. Translated, it gives CASSERNRGGQTQEQFF.

Only a few counts were recorded for this clone. This sequence joins TRBV6-1 and TRBJ1-5, with D hard to call. Germline CDR1 is MNHNS and CDR2 is SASEGT. This CDR3 region has 13 residues. Trimming shortened V by 2 bases and J by 7 bases, and 9 bases separated the two germline ends. In nucleotides, the CDR3 is TGTGCCAGCAGTGAACAGGTCCCACAGCCCCAGCATTTT. Translation: CASSEQVPQPQHF.

This clone was detected only once. The chain recombines TRBV6-2 or TRBV6-3 with TRBJ2-7, with 10 bases that match TRBD1. V lost 2 bases, J lost 2 bases, and 3 bases stayed unmatched. Germline V gene lookup returns CDR1 MNHEY and CDR2 SVGEGT. The CDR3 covers 15 residues. The CDR3 region is CASSYGGTGAYEQYF. CDR3 in DNA: TGTGCCAGCAGTTACGGGGGGACAGGGGCCTACGAGCAGTACTTC.

The chain employs TRBV7-6 and TRBJ2-1; 9 bases fit TRBD2. CDR1 and CDR2 from the germline V gene are SGHVS and FNYEAQ. Losses at the gene ends were 5 bases for V and 6 bases for J; bases not matched to a gene: 8. The CDR3 totals 15 residues. Here the CDR3 DNA reads TGTGCCAGCAGCCGGACTAGCGCATCCCTCAATGAGCAGTTCTTC. Encoded protein: CASSRTSASLNEQFF.

The chain joins TRBV28 to TRBJ1-1; TRBD1 agrees at 7 bases. The CDR3 contains 16 residues. Germline V gene lookup returns CDR1 MDHEN and CDR2 SYDVKM. Germline trimming cut 5 bases from V and 4 bases from J; bases unmatched to any gene: 13. CDR3: CASSKAGGAWSTEAFF. In DNA, the CDR3 is TGTGCCAGCAGTAAAGCAGGGGGAGCGTGGAGCACTGAAGCTTTCTTT.